This T cell receptor beta chain was observed in a study of Graves' ophthalmopathy and Graves' hyperthyroidism. Study-level findings and limits: Blood samples also showed most expanded thyroid clonotypes exceeding 0.001 frequency.

Certain patients were not enrolled. These were patients with other autoimmune diseases, uncontrolled infections, pregnancy or lactation. Someone took the PBMCs out of around 10 ml of fresh peripheral blood. Trimming cost V 4 bases and J 1 base, with 8 bases left between them. In germline, CDR1 is KGHSH, CDR2 LQKENI. This CDR3 is built from 15 residues. This clonotype was picked up many times. Its antigen is not known. The sequenced template was RNA, covering the TCR beta CDR3 region. HTBI-primed RT-PCR formed the first round, and a multiplex PCR formed the second. Each CDR3 protein gets one entry after TCRdb re-called the multiplex PCR reads with MiXCR. Seen here are fewer than 400,000 distinct CDR3 sequences, around 16% observed once, and the top ten hold roughly 1.6%.

Sequencing input: peripheral blood. This TCR was sampled from a young woman with Graves' ophthalmopathy. This chain links TRBV18 with TRBJ1-6; D not certain. The CDR3 DNA reads TGTGCCAGCTCACGAACCTATTCCTATAATTCACCCCTCCACTTT. It encodes CASSRTYSYNSPLHF.